The 21 T cell receptor beta chains in this list originate from one sample, sequenced in a study of OX40 agonist ivuxolimab in advanced cancers. The protocol was immunoSEQ multiplex PCR, while the TCRdb copy is restricted to in-frame clones and leaves out a portion. This sample yields about 67,000 clones, of which roughly nine tenths are seen a single time; around 2.3% belongs to the top ten. The sequences come from CD4+ or CD8+ T cells sorted from blood, collected in a trial of the OX40 agonist ivuxolimab. These receptors came from an adult with an advanced solid tumor such as melanoma, head and neck, liver or kidney cancer.

This clone was observed once. This chain connects TRBV5-4 to TRBJ2-5; 8 bases fit TRBD1. J was trimmed by 5 bases and V by 3 bases; bases with no gene match: 3. The germline CDR1 and CDR2 sequences are SGHNT and YYREEE (reference sequence). The CDR3 totals 13 residues. In nucleotides, the CDR3 is TGTGCCAGCAGCTGGACAGGGCAGGAGACCCAGTACTTC. It specifies CASSWTGQETQYF.

This clone came up once. This chain uses TRBV28 with TRBJ1-1; no clear D. Germline CDR1 reads MDHEN; CDR2 reads SYDVKM. The CDR3 length is 11 residues. CDR3 region: CLTEKNTEAFF. The CDR3 DNA sequence: TGTCTAACGGAGAAAAACACTGAAGCTTTCTTT.

The V and J genes are TRBV28 and TRBJ2-4, with 8 bases lining up with TRBD2. CDR3 size: 18 residues. Germline V gene sequence: CDR1 MDHEN, CDR2 SYDVKM. Losses at the gene ends were 10 bases for V and 0 bases for J; bases not matched to a gene: 17. The DNA for the CDR3 is TGTGCCACCACCCTCGGGGGGGCGATATTGGGAGCCAAAAACATTCAGTACTTC. This encodes CATTLGGAILGAKNIQYF.

The chain uses TRBV2 and TRBJ2-5, with TRBD1 identical over 12 bases. This CDR3 spans 14 amino acids. Trimming cost V 8 bases and J 5 bases; bases outside gene matches: 6. Germline V gene lookup returns CDR1 SNHLY and CDR2 FYNNEI. CDR3 sequence (DNA): TGTGCCAGCGATAGGGACAGGGGGCAGGAGACCCAGTACTTC. Its translation is CASDRDRGQETQYF.

The chain couples TRBV5-1 to TRBJ2-2; D is possibly TRBD1 (6 bases). The V and J ends lost 4 bases and 2 bases respectively, with 12 bases between them. In germline, CDR1 is SGHRS, CDR2 YFSETQ. The CDR3 is 15 residues long. Here the CDR3 DNA reads TGCGCCAGCAGCCCTGGGACACTTAACACCGGGGAGCTGTTTTTT. It specifies CASSPGTLNTGELFF.

This clone has just one count. CDR3 in amino acids: CASSLGGGTHEQYF. The CDR3 nucleotides read TGTGCCAGCAGCTTGGGGGGAGGGACCCACGAGCAGTACTTC. The chain employs TRBV5-6 and TRBJ2-7, with 7 bases lining up with TRBD2. The CDR3 spans 14 residues. Trimming at V came to 0 bases and at J to 5 bases, leaving 5 bases not matched to a gene. Germline V gene sequence: CDR1 SGHDT, CDR2 YYEEEE.

The chain is built from TRBV25-1 and TRBJ1-1; possibly TRBD1 for D (5 bases). Germline V CDR1 and CDR2: MGHDK, SYGVNS. The CDR3 runs to 13 residues. V lost 4 bases, J lost 7 bases, and 13 bases lay in between. CDR3 bases: TGTGCCAGCAGTGCCCAGGCCGGGGGTGAAGCTTTCTTT. Protein product: CASSAQAGGEAFF.

About this clone itself: At one end, the junction sequence differs from germline, possibly due to a read error. V and J are TRBV2 and TRBJ1-4, with D possibly matching TRBD1 (6 bases). CDR3 length: 14 residues. Per germline, CDR1 SNHLY and CDR2 FYNNEI. The CDR3 DNA reads as TGTGCCAGCAGTCAGGGGACAACAAATGAAAAACTGTTTTTT. Its protein is CASSQGTTNEKLFF.

V is TRBV7-9 and J is TRBJ1-2, with D perhaps matching TRBD1 (6 bases). This CDR3 region has 14 residues. Germline V gene lookup returns CDR1 SEHNR and CDR2 FQNEAQ (reference sequence). Deletions cut 0 bases from V and 7 bases from J, with 12 bases between. CDR3 protein: CASSLAGGGGGYTF. Written as DNA, the CDR3 is TGTGCCAGCAGCTTAGCAGGGGGAGGAGGTGGCTACACCTTC.

This clone was detected only once. Different DNA sequences within this sample yield the same CDR3. The chain recombines TRBV18 with TRBJ2-3; TRBD1 aligns across 7 bases. Losses at the gene ends were 3 bases for V and 2 bases for J; bases not matched to a gene: 5. The CDR3 loop spans 15 amino acids. The germline gives CDR1 KGHSH, CDR2 LQKENI. The CDR3 DNA follows: TGTGCCAGCTCACCTCGACAGGGATTCACAGATACGCAGTATTTT. Protein product: CASSPRQGFTDTQYF. Looking up the rest from reference TRBV18 and TRBJ2-3 gives the full variable domain: NAGVMQNPRHLVRRRGQEARLRCSPMKGHSHVYWYRQLPEEGLKFMVYLQKENIIDESGMPKERFSAEFPKEGPSILRIQQVVRGDSAAYFCASSPRQGFTDTQYFGPGTRLTVL.

This sequence joins TRBV7-9 and TRBJ2-7; D gene unclear. The CDR3 is 11 residues long. The germline V and J ends were trimmed by 2 bases and 4 bases, with 3 bases remaining between them. Germline assignment: CDR1 SEHNR and CDR2 FQNEAQ (reference sequence). Here the CDR3 DNA reads TGTGCCAGCAGCTTAATATACGAGCAGTACTTC. This codes for CASSLIYEQYF. Filled out from reference TRBV7-9 and TRBJ2-7, the complete variable domain reads DTGVSQNPRHKITKRGQNVTFRCDPISEHNRLYWYRQTLGQGPEFLTYFQNEAQLEKSRLLSDRFSAERPKGSFSTLEIQRTEQGDSAMYLCASSLIYEQYFGPGTRLTVT.

This chain joins TRBV6-1 and TRBJ2-7; 7 nucleotides match TRBD2. The germline V gene has CDR1 MNHNS and CDR2 SASEGT. The CDR3 has 15 residues. V shed 6 bases, J shed 7 bases, and the junction held 15 bases outside the gene matches. The CDR3 region is CASSPPWRGKGEQYF. CDR3 DNA: TGTGCCAGCAGCCCCCCTTGGCGGGGGAAAGGGGAGCAGTACTTC.

This chain connects TRBV5-6 to TRBJ1-5, with D unclear. Germline CDR1 is SGHDT and CDR2 is YYEEEE. The CDR3 loop spans 16 amino acids. V dropped 0 bases and J dropped 2 bases, with 12 bases sitting between them. The CDR3 sequence: CASSLVGELGNQPQHF. The CDR3 DNA sequence: TGTGCCAGCAGCTTGGTCGGGGAGTTGGGCAATCAGCCCCAGCATTTT.

V and J are TRBV7-6 and TRBJ2-5, with a weak D call TRBD2 (5 bases). Germline CDR1 reads SGHVS; CDR2 reads FNYEAQ. This CDR3 has 14 residues. The V end was cut by 3 bases, the J end by 5 bases, with 13 bases between. For the CDR3, the DNA is TGTGCCAGCAGCTTGACCCCAAGAGGGGAGACCCAGTACTTC. Translating gives CASSLTPRGETQYF.

The V and J genes are TRBV10-3 and TRBJ2-1; TRBD2 might be the D (5 bases). Germline-derived CDR1 and CDR2 are ENHRY and SYGVKD. The CDR3 loop spans 14 amino acids. Between the trimmed V and J ends, which lost 7 bases and 6 bases, there was a span of 16 bases. The CDR3 region is CAITTPTTPNEQFF. The CDR3 DNA reads TGTGCCATCACTACACCGACTACGCCCAATGAGCAGTTCTTC.

This chain connects TRBV5-5 to TRBJ2-7; the D is unclear. Germline V lookup: CDR1 SGHKS, CDR2 YYEKEE (reference sequence). The CDR3 spans 14 residues. V was shortened by 0 bases and J by 1 base, with 8 bases between the two germline ends. CDR3 protein: CASSLAQPSYEQYF. In DNA form, the CDR3 reads TGTGCCAGCAGCTTGGCACAGCCTTCCTACGAGCAGTACTTC.

The gene calls are TRBV7-8 and TRBJ1-5; 8 bases match TRBD1. The length of the CDR3 is 14 residues. CDR1 SGHVS and CDR2 FQNEAQ come from the germline V gene. The ends lost 6 bases at V and 3 bases at J; junction bases unmatched: 4. The CDR3 sequence is CASRGTGSNQPQHF. CDR3 bases: TGTGCCAGCAGAGGGACAGGATCCAATCAGCCCCAGCATTTT.

Concerning this clone itself: This same CDR3 is encoded by further DNA sequences in the sample. CDR3 in amino acids: CASSLGGSQETQYF. CDR3 DNA sequence: TGTGCCAGCAGCCTAGGGGGCAGCCAAGAGACCCAGTACTTC. J is TRBJ2-5 and V is TRBV28, with 7 bases that match TRBD1. Germline assignment: CDR1 MDHEN and CDR2 SYDVKM. There are 14 residues in the CDR3. J gave up 1 base and V 6 bases, and 5 bases lay outside the gene matches.

The chain combines TRBV9 with TRBJ2-3, with a tentative D call TRBD2 (6 bases). The CDR3 consists of 15 residues. Trimming left V 3 bases short and J 4 bases short, with 15 bases between. From germline, CDR1 is SGDLS and CDR2 YYNGEE. In nucleotides, the CDR3 is TGTGCCAGCAGCGCTCCACCGGGAGTGGCAGATACGCAGTATTTT. It specifies CASSAPPGVADTQYF.

To note about this clone: Sequence at one end of the junction differs from germline and may be a read error. J is TRBJ2-3 and V is TRBV5-6; TRBD1 or TRBD2 may be the D gene (5 bases each). The length of the CDR3 is 12 residues. CDR1 is SGHDT, CDR2 YYEEEE, per germline. Here the CDR3 reads CASSFRGGIGNF. The CDR3 nucleotides are TGTGCCAGCAGCTTTCGGGGCGGAATAGGGAATTTT.

The chain links TRBV11-2 to TRBJ2-7; 8 bases are shared with TRBD1. CDR1 SGHAT and CDR2 FQNNGV come from the germline V gene. V trimming: 5 bases; J trimming: 7 bases; junction bases outside the gene matches: 7. The CDR3 runs to 13 residues. The DNA for the CDR3 is TGTGCCAGCAGCGACACAGGGGGGCGTGAGCAGTACTTC. This translates into CASSDTGGREQYF.